This T cell receptor (beta chain) was documented in a study of blood T cells in healthy people across ages. Study-level points and caveats: Long-lived donors carried more naive CD4+ cells and greater diversity than aged donors.

On this clonotype itself: The antigen is not known.

The CDR3 consists of 12 residues. V was clipped by 3 bases and J by 13 bases, with 13 bases between them. Alongside a J-beta primer mix, a sample-barcoded 5' primer served in a second PCR lasting roughly 7 to 12 cycles. TCRdb re-called the 5' RACE reads with MiXCR, one entry per CDR3 protein. This table has some 1.5 million distinct CDR3 sequences, over 25% appearing once. This chain joins TRBV12-3 or TRBV12-4 and TRBJ2-4; D possibly uses TRBD1 or TRBD2 (5 bases each). The source is a woman aged 25 to 39 in good health. Material for sequencing was blood. The CDR3 nucleotides are TGTGCCAGCAGTTTTCGGGGCCAGGAGCAGTACTTC. It encodes CASSFRGQEQYF.